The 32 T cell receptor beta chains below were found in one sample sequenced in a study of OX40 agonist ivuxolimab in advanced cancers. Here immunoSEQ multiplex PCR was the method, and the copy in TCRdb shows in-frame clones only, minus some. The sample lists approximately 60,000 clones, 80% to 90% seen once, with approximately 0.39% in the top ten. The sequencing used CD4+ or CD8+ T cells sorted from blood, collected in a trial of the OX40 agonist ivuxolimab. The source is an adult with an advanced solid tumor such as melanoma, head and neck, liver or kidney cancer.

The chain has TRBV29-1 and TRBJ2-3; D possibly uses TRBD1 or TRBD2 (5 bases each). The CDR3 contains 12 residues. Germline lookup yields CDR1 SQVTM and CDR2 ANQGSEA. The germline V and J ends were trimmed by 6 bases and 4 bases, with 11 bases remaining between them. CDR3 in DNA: TGCAGCGTGCTGATGGGGGCAGATACGCAGTATTTT. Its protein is CSVLMGADTQYF.

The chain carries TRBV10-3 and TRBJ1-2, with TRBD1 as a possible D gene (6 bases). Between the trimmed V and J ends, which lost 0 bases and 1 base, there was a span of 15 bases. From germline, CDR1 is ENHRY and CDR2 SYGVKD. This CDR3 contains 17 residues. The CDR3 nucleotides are TGTGCCATCAGTGAGTCTGTCGGGCAGGGGAGTAACTATGGCTACACCTTC. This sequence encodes CAISESVGQGSNYGYTF.

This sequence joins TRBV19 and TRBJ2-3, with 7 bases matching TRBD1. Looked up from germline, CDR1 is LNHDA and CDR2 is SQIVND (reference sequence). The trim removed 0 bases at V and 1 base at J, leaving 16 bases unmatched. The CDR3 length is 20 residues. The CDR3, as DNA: TGTGCCAGTAGTATAGATAGGCCCTACGGGGCAGGGGGACGCACAGATACGCAGTATTTT. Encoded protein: CASSIDRPYGAGGRTDTQYF.

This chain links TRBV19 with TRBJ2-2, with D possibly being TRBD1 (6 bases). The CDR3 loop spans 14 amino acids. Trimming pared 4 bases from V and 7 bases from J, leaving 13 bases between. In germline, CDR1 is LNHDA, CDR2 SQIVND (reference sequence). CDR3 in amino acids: CASSKGVKDGELFF. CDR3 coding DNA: TGTGCCAGTAGTAAGGGGGTTAAGGACGGGGAGCTGTTTTTT.

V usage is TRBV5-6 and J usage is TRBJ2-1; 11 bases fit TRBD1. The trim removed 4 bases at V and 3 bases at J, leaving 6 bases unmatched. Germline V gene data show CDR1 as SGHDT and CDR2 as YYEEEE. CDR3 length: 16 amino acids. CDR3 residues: CASSRWDRGSYNEQFF. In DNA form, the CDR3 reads TGTGCCAGCAGCCGATGGGACAGGGGGAGCTACAATGAGCAGTTCTTC. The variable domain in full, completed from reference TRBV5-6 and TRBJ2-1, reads DAGVTQSPTHLIKTRGQQVTLRCSPKSGHDTVSWYQQALGQGPQFIFQYYEEEERQRGNFPDRFSGHQFPNYSSELNVNALLLGDSALYLCASSRWDRGSYNEQFFGPGTRLTVL.

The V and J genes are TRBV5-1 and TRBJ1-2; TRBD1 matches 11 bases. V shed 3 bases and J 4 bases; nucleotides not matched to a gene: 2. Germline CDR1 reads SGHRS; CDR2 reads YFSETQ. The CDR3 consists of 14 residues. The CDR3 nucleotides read TGCGCCAGCAGCTCCGGGACAGGGGGCTATGGCTACACCTTC. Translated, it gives CASSSGTGGYGYTF. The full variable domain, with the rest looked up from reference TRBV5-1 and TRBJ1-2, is KAGVTQTPRYLIKTRGQQVTLSCSPISGHRSVSWYQQTPGQGLQFLFEYFSETQRNKGNFPGRFSGRQFSNSRSEMNVSTLELGDSALYLCASSSGTGGYGYTFGSGTRLTVV.

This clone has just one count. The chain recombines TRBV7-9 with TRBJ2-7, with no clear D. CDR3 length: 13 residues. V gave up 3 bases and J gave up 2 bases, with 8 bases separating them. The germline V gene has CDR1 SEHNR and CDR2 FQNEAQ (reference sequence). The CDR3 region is CASSLQETYEQYF. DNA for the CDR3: TGTGCCAGCAGCTTGCAGGAAACCTACGAGCAGTACTTC.

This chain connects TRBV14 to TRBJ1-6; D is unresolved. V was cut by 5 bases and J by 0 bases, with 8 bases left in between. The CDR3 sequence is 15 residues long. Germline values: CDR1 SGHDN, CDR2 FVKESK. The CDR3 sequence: CASSSLSSYNSPLHF. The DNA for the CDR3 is TGTGCCAGCAGCTCACTGAGCTCCTATAATTCACCCCTCCACTTT.

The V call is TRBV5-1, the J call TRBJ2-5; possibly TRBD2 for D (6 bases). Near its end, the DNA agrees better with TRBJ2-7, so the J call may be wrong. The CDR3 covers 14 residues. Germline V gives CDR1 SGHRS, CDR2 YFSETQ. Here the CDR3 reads CASSLGGTGYEQYF. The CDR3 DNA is TGCGCCAGCAGCTTGGGAGGGACTGGCTACGAGCAGTACTTC.

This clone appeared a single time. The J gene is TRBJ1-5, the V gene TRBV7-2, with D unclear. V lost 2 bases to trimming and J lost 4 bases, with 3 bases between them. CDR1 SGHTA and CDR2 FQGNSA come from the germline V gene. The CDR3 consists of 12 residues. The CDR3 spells CASSLLNQPQHF. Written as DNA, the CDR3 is TGTGCCAGCAGCTTATTAAATCAGCCCCAGCATTTT. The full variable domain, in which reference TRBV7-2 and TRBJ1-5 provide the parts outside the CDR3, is GAGVSQSPSNKVTEKGKDVELRCDPISGHTALYWYRQSLGQGLEFLIYFQGNSAPDKSGLPSDRFSAERTGGSVSTLTIQRTQQEDSAVYLCASSLLNQPQHFGDGTRLSIL.

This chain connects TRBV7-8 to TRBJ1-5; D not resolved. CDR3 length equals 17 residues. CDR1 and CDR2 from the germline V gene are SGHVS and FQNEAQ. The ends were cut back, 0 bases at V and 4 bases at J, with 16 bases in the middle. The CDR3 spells CASSLASRAILNQPQHF. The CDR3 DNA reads TGTGCCAGCAGCTTAGCAAGTCGGGCAATTCTTAATCAGCCCCAGCATTTT.

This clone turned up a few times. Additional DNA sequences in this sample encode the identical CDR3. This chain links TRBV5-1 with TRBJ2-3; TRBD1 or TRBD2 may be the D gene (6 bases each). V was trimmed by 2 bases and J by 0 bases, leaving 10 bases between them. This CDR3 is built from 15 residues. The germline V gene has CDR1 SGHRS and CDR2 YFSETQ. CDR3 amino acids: CASSLGGPSTDTQYF. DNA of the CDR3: TGCGCCAGCAGCTTAGGGGGGCCAAGCACAGATACGCAGTATTTT.

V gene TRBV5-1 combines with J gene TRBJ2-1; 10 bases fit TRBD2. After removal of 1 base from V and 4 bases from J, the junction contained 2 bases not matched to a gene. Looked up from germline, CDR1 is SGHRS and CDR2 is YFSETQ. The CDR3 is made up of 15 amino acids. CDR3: CASSLRSGGYNEQFF. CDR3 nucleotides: TGCGCCAGCAGCTTGCGTAGCGGGGGGTACAATGAGCAGTTCTTC.

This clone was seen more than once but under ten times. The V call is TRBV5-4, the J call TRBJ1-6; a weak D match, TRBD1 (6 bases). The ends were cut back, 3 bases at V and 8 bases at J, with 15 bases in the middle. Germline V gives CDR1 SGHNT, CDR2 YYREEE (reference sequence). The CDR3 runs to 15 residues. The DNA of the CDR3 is TGTGCCAGCAGCTGGGCAGGGACAAGGGATTCACCCCTCCACTTT. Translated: CASSWAGTRDSPLHF.

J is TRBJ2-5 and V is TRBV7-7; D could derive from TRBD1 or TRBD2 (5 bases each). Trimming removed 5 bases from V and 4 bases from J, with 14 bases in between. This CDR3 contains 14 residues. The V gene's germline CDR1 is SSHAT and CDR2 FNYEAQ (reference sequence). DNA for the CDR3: TGTGCCAGCAGCCAGGACCGAGGGGTAGAGACCCAGTACTTC. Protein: CASSQDRGVETQYF.

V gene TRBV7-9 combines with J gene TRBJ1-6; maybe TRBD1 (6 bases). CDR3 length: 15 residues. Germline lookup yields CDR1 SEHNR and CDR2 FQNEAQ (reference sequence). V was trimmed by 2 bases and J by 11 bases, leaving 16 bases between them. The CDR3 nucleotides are TGTGCCAGCAGCTTAATCAGTGGGCAGGGGCCACCCCTCCACTTT. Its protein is CASSLISGQGPPLHF.

For the CDR3, the DNA is TGTGCCCGGGGGGCAGGGGCGAATGATAATTCACCCCTCCACTTT. Residues: CARGAGANDNSPLHF. The V call is TRBV6-1, the J call TRBJ1-6; TRBD1 might be the D (6 bases). Per the germline V gene, CDR1 is MNHNS and CDR2 is SASEGT. The CDR3 totals 15 residues. The germline V and J ends were trimmed by 11 bases and 5 bases, with 19 bases remaining between them.

This chain's CDR3 is CASNQGQGSTYEQYF. In DNA form, the CDR3 reads TGTGCCAGCAACCAGGGGCAGGGATCCACCTACGAGCAGTACTTC. V usage is TRBV21-1 and J usage is TRBJ2-7; the D call TRBD1 from the table was never checked on the DNA. TRBV21-1 is assigned pseudogene status. The CDR3 is made up of 15 amino acids.

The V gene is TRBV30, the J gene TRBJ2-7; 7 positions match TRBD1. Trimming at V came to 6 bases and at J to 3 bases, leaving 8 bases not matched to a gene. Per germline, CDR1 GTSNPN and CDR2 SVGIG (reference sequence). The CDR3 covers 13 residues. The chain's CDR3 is CACSTGFVYEQYF. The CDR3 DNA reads TGTGCCTGCTCGACAGGGTTCGTCTACGAGCAGTACTTC.

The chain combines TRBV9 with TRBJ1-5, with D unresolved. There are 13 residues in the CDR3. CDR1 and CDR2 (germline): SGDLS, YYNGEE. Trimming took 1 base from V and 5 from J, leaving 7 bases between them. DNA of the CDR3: TGTGCCAGCAGCGTATCGAGGGATCAGCCCCAGCATTTT. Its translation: CASSVSRDQPQHF.

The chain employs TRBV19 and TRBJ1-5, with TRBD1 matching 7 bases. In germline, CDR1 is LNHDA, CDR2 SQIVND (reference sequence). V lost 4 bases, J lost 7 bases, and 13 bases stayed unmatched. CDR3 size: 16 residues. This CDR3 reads CASSTTWTGTGQPQHF. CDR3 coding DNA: TGTGCCAGTAGTACCACTTGGACAGGAACAGGACAGCCCCAGCATTTT. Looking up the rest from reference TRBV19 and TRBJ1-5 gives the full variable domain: DGGITQSPKYLFRKEGQNVTLSCEQNLNHDAMYWYRQDPGQGLRLIYYSQIVNDFQKGDIAEGYSVSREKKESFPLTVTSAQKNPTAFYLCASSTTWTGTGQPQHFGDGTRLSIL.

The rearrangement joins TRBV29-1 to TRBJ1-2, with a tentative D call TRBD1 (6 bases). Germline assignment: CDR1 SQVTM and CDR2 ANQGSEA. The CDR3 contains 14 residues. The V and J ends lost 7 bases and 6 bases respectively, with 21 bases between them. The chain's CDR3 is CSAAAGVQGNGYTF. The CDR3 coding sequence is TGCAGCGCGGCTGCGGGGGTACAGGGTAATGGCTACACCTTC. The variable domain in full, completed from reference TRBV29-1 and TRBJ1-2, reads SAVISQKPSRDICQRGTSLTIQCQVDSQVTMMFWYRQQPGQSLTLIATANQGSEATYESGFVIDKFPISRPNLTFSTLTVSNMSPEDSSIYLCSAAAGVQGNGYTFGSGTRLTVV.

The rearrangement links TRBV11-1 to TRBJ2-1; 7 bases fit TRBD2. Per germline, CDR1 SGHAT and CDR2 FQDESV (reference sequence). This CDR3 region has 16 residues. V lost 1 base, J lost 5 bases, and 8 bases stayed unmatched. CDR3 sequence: CASSLDPGGSHNEQFF. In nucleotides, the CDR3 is TGTGCCAGCAGCTTAGACCCGGGGGGTTCCCACAATGAGCAGTTCTTC.

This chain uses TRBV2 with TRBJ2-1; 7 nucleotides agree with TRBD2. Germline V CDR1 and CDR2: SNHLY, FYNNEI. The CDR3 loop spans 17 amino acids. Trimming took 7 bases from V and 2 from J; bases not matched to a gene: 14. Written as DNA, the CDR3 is TGTGCCAGCAAACCACCCCTTAAAAGCGGGGCCTACAATGAGCAGTTCTTC. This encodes CASKPPLKSGAYNEQFF. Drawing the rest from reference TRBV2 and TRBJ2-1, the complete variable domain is EPEVTQTPSHQVTQMGQEVILRCVPISNHLYFYWYRQILGQKVEFLVSFYNNEISEKSEIFDDQFSVERPDGSNFTLKIRSTKLEDSAMYFCASKPPLKSGAYNEQFFGPGTRLTVL.

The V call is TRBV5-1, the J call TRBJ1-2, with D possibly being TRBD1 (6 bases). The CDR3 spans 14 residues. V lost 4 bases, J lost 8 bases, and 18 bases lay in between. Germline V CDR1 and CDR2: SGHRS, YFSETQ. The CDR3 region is CASSPPGASGGYTF. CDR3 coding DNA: TGCGCCAGCAGCCCCCCGGGGGCCTCGGGAGGCTACACCTTC.

The CDR3 region has the DNA TGTGCCAGCAGCTTAGATCGCTTGGGTAGGGGCCACGAGCAGTACTTC. Translating it yields CASSLDRLGRGHEQYF. The V gene is TRBV11-3, the J gene TRBJ2-7, with D possibly TRBD1 on 5 matching bases. The CDR3 consists of 16 residues. Germline CDR1 is SGHNT and CDR2 is YENEEA. Trimming pared 0 bases from V and 5 bases from J, leaving 17 bases between.

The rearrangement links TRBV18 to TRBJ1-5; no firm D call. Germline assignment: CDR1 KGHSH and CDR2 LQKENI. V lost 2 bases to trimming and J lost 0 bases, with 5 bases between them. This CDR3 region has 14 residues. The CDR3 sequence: CASSPEYSNQPQHF. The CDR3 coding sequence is TGTGCCAGCTCACCAGAATATAGCAATCAGCCCCAGCATTTT.

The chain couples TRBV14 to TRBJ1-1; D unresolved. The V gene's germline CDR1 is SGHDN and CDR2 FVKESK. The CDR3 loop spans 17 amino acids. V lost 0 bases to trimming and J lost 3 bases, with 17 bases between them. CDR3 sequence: CASSQDHPTQWYTEAFF. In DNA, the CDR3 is TGTGCCAGCAGCCAAGATCACCCCACGCAGTGGTACACTGAAGCTTTCTTT.

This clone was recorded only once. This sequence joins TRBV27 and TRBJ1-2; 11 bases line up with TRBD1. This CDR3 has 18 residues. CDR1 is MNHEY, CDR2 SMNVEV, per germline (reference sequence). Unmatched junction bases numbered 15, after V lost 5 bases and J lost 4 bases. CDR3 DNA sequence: TGTGCCAGCAGTACCTATAGGACAGGGGGCGCAAGGGCCTATGGCTACACCTTC. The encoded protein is CASSTYRTGGARAYGYTF.

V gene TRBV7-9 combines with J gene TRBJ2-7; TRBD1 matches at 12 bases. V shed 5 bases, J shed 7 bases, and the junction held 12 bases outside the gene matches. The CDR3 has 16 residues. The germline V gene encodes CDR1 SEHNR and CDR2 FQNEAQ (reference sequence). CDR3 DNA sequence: TGTGCCAGCAGCACGTCGGCGGGGACAGGGGGCGGGGAGCAGTACTTC. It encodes CASSTSAGTGGGEQYF.

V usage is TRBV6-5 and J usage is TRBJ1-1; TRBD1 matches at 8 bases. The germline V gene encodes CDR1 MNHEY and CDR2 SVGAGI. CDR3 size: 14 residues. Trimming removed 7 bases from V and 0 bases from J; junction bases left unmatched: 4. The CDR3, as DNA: TGTGCCAGCACCCTGACAGGGGTGAACACTGAAGCTTTCTTT. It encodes CASTLTGVNTEAFF.

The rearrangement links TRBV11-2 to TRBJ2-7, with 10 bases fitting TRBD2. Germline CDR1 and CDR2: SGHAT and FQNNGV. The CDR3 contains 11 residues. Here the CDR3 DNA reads TGTGCAACTAGCGGGGCTGAGGAGCAGTACTTC. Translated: CATSGAEEQYF.